A single sample is the source of the 21 T cell receptor beta chains below, sequenced in a study of regulatory T cells in long-lasting Graves disease. According to the study, TCR beta libraries were built with iRepertoire HTBI primers and CDR3-region Arm-PCR. TCRdb reanalysed the multiplex PCR reads using MiXCR and keeps one entry per CDR3 protein. Of hundreds of thousands of distinct CDR3 sequences listed, roughly 16% are singletons. Time point given: newly diagnosed GD, antithyroid drugs for less than 3 months. After RNA was extracted from PBMCs, the TCR library was made from it. The data were also submitted as part of a second study, on T cells in Graves' hyperthyroidism and ophthalmopathy.

The sequenced sample was peripheral blood mononuclear cells (PBMCs), obtained at new diagnosis, from a patient treated with antithyroid drugs. These receptors came from a woman aged 25 to 39 with Graves disease.

J is TRBJ1-4 and V is TRBV9; tentative D call: TRBD1 (6 bases). Germline assignment: CDR1 SGDLS and CDR2 YYNGEE. V gave up 4 bases and J gave up 5 bases, with 24 bases separating them. This CDR3 comprises 18 residues. CDR3 in DNA: TGTGCCAGCAGCCAGACCCTTACTTCGACAGGAGGAAATGAAAAACTGTTTTTT. It encodes CASSQTLTSTGGNEKLFF.

This clonotype came up many times. V is TRBV7-9 and J is TRBJ1-6; D is unresolved. The germline V and J ends were trimmed by 5 bases and 10 bases, with 9 bases remaining between them. The CDR3 loop spans 12 amino acids. Germline lookup yields CDR1 SEHNR and CDR2 FQNEAQ (reference sequence). CDR3: CASSRESSPLHF. The CDR3, as DNA: TGTGCCAGCAGCAGAGAATCCTCACCCCTCCACTTT. Combining the CDR3 with reference TRBV7-9 and TRBJ1-6 gives the whole variable domain DTGVSQNPRHKITKRGQNVTFRCDPISEHNRLYWYRQTLGQGPEFLTYFQNEAQLEKSRLLSDRFSAERPKGSFSTLEIQRTEQGDSAMYLCASSRESSPLHFGNGTRLTVT.

This clonotype was picked up many times. This rearrangement joins TRBV7-6 to TRBJ2-2, with D possibly matching TRBD1 (5 bases). CDR3 length: 14 residues. CDR1 and CDR2 (germline): SGHVS, FNYEAQ. V was clipped by 4 bases and J by 4 bases, with 10 bases between them. CDR3 in amino acids: CASSSPGITGELFF. Written as DNA, the CDR3 is TGTGCCAGCAGCTCCCCAGGGATCACCGGGGAGCTGTTTTTT.

The chain recombines TRBV25-1 with TRBJ2-4; no firm D call. This CDR3 has 12 residues. Per germline, CDR1 MGHDK and CDR2 SYGVNS. The V end was cut by 7 bases, the J end by 8 bases, with 12 bases between. CDR3 region: CASTSWLDIQYF. DNA for the CDR3: TGTGCCAGCACCAGCTGGTTGGACATTCAGTACTTC.

V usage is TRBV7-9 and J usage is TRBJ2-2; TRBD2 matches 8 bases. V shed 3 bases, J shed 7 bases, and the junction held 7 bases outside the gene matches. The CDR3 sequence is 15 residues long. Germline CDR1 SEHNR, CDR2 FQNEAQ (reference sequence). CDR3 sequence (DNA): TGTGCCAGCAGCTTCGGGAGTAGCGGGGACGGGGAGCTGTTTTTT. Protein sequence: CASSFGSSGDGELFF.

V and J are TRBV28 and TRBJ2-2, with D unresolved. The CDR3 spans 14 residues. Germline V gives CDR1 MDHEN, CDR2 SYDVKM. V lost 4 bases and J 4 bases, leaving 10 bases between the germline ends. The CDR3 sequence: CASSSLGRTGELFF. In DNA, the CDR3 is TGTGCCAGCAGTTCGCTTGGTCGCACCGGGGAGCTGTTTTTT.

The rearrangement links TRBV19 to TRBJ2-7; possible D gene TRBD2, 5 bases. CDR3 length equals 13 residues. Germline lookup yields CDR1 LNHDA and CDR2 SQIVND (reference sequence). With 9 bases removed from V and 3 bases from J, the gap between germline ends came to 15 bases. The CDR3 protein is CASRASNNYEQYF. As DNA, the CDR3 is TGTGCCAGCCGGGCTAGCAACAACTACGAGCAGTACTTC. Full variable domain (outside the CDR3, taken from reference TRBV19 and TRBJ2-7): DGGITQSPKYLFRKEGQNVTLSCEQNLNHDAMYWYRQDPGQGLRLIYYSQIVNDFQKGDIAEGYSVSREKKESFPLTVTSAQKNPTAFYLCASRASNNYEQYFGPGTRLTVT.

This clonotype has at least ten counts. The chain has TRBV6-1 and TRBJ2-7, with D possibly TRBD1 on 6 matching bases. This CDR3 spans 14 amino acids. Trimming took 6 bases from V and 4 from J, leaving 16 bases between them. CDR1 and CDR2 (germline): MNHNS, SASEGT. Here the CDR3 reads CASRRTRDTYEQYF. Written as DNA, the CDR3 is TGTGCCAGCAGGAGAACCCGGGACACTTACGAGCAGTACTTC.

This clonotype was recorded at least ten times. The chain links TRBV2 to TRBJ2-7, with no clear D. Deletions cut 6 bases from V and 4 bases from J, with 7 bases between. The CDR3 spans 11 residues. Germline V gene lookup returns CDR1 SNHLY and CDR2 FYNNEI. CDR3 region: CASSQEYEQYF. CDR3 coding DNA: TGTGCCAGCAGCCAAGAGTACGAGCAGTACTTC.

This clonotype has ten or more counts. J is TRBJ1-5 and V is TRBV15; unclear D gene. Germline loops: CDR1 LNHNV, CDR2 YYDKDF (reference sequence). V lost 2 bases and J 3 bases, leaving 11 bases between the germline ends. CDR3 length: 15 residues. CDR3 coding DNA: TGTGCCACCAGCAGATATACAGCTGACAATCAGCCCCAGCATTTT. Translating gives CATSRYTADNQPQHF.

This clonotype turned up a few times. This may come from a read error, since a much larger clone is one base off. The chain has TRBV28 and TRBJ1-1; D unresolved. This CDR3 spans 13 amino acids. The V gene lost 5 bases and the J gene lost 4 bases, with 11 bases spanning the gap. Per the germline V gene, CDR1 is MDHEN and CDR2 is SYDVKM. Written as DNA, the CDR3 is TGTGCCAGCAGTAGCAACTGGGCCACTGAAGCTTTCTTT. Its protein product is CASSSNWATEAFF. The full variable domain, rest sourced from reference TRBV28 and TRBJ1-1, is DVKVTQSSRYLVKRTGEKVFLECVQDMDHENMFWYRQDPGLGLRLIYFSYDVKMKEKGDIPEGYSVSREKKERFSLILESASTNQTSMYLCASSSNWATEAFFGQGTRLTVV.

This clonotype came up a few times. The J gene is TRBJ2-2, the V gene TRBV30, with 7 nucleotides matching TRBD1. CDR3 length: 14 amino acids. The J segment lost 6 bases and the V segment lost 0 bases, leaving 4 bases of the junction unmatched. Germline values: CDR1 GTSNPN, CDR2 SVGIG (reference sequence). The CDR3 nucleotides are TGTGCCTGGAGTGTGCTCCAGGGGGCCGGGGAGCTGTTTTTT. Translating gives CAWSVLQGAGELFF.

The rearrangement joins TRBV18 to TRBJ2-1; D perhaps matches TRBD2 (6 bases). The germline CDR1 and CDR2 sequences are KGHSH and LQKENI. This CDR3 comprises 14 residues. Trimming took off 3 bases at V and 7 bases at J, with 13 bases between the two ends. CDR3 residues: CASSPTGALNEQFF. CDR3 nucleotide sequence: TGTGCCAGCTCACCGACGGGAGCCTTAAATGAGCAGTTCTTC.

The CDR3 loop is CASSHLLPSGIWSEQYF. CDR3 nucleotide sequence: TGCGCCAGCAGCCACCTCCTCCCTAGCGGGATCTGGAGCGAGCAGTACTTC. This sequence joins TRBV4-1 and TRBJ2-7, with TRBD2 matching over 9 bases. V lost 3 bases, J lost 6 bases, and 15 bases stayed unmatched. The germline V gene encodes CDR1 MGHRA and CDR2 YSYEKL. This CDR3 is 17 amino acids long.

The chain is built from TRBV7-3 and TRBJ1-1; the D gene is possibly TRBD1 (5 bases). CDR1 is SGHTA and CDR2 is FQGTGA in the germline V gene. This CDR3 is built from 14 residues. Trimming stripped 6 bases from V and 7 bases from J, with 18 bases between. The CDR3 protein is CASSTQGTPGEAFF. For the CDR3, the DNA is TGTGCCAGCAGTACCCAGGGCACCCCCGGTGAAGCTTTCTTT.

In its sample, this clonotype was seen many times. The chain employs TRBV7-9 and TRBJ1-1; tentatively, D is TRBD1 (5 bases). The V and J ends lost 1 base and 0 bases respectively, with 9 bases between them. The CDR3 sequence is 15 residues long. Germline V gives CDR1 SEHNR, CDR2 FQNEAQ (reference sequence). The CDR3 here is CASSLEGTVNTEAFF. CDR3 nucleotide sequence: TGTGCCAGCAGCTTAGAGGGGACGGTGAACACTGAAGCTTTCTTT.

V and J are TRBV5-1 and TRBJ2-7, with TRBD2 matching 9 bases. CDR1 SGHRS and CDR2 YFSETQ come from the germline V gene. V gave up 1 base and J gave up 6 bases; unmatched junction bases: 8. This CDR3 contains 15 residues. The CDR3 nucleotides are TGCGCCAGCAGCTTGTTGGTAGCGGGAGTAGGCGAGCAGTACTTC. It yields the protein CASSLLVAGVGEQYF.

The chain has TRBV2 and TRBJ1-4; no clear D. The CDR3 length is 15 residues. From germline, CDR1 is SNHLY and CDR2 FYNNEI. V lost 2 bases, J lost 0 bases, and 7 bases lay in between. As DNA, the CDR3 is TGTGCCAGCAGTGAAACAAGTGCAACTAATGAAAAACTGTTTTTT. It is translated as CASSETSATNEKLFF. The entire variable domain, with the rest obtained from reference TRBV2 and TRBJ1-4, is as follows: EPEVTQTPSHQVTQMGQEVILRCVPISNHLYFYWYRQILGQKVEFLVSFYNNEISEKSEIFDDQFSVERPDGSNFTLKIRSTKLEDSAMYFCASSETSATNEKLFFGSGTQLSVL.

The table lists this clonotype with a few counts. V and J are TRBV7-9 and TRBJ2-5; the match to TRBD1 covers 7 bases. J gave up 2 bases and V 5 bases, and 11 bases lay outside the gene matches. The CDR3 covers 16 residues. The germline gives CDR1 SEHNR, CDR2 FQNEAQ (reference sequence). The CDR3 nucleotides read TGTGCCAGCAGCGCCCGTGGGACAGCAAGACAAGAGACCCAGTACTTC. It encodes CASSARGTARQETQYF.

The chain recombines TRBV6-4 with TRBJ1-2, with 7 bases identical to TRBD1. V was pared by 5 bases and J by 9 bases, with 9 bases of the junction left unmatched. CDR3 length: 13 amino acids. Germline CDR1 reads MRHNA; CDR2 reads SNTAGT. Here the CDR3 DNA reads TGTGCCAGCAGTCCCGGGACAGAAAGTAGCTACACCTTC. It codes for CASSPGTESSYTF.

This clonotype was seen only a few times. This CDR3 is CASSSETGGLSPLHF. The CDR3 coding sequence is TGTGCCAGCAGTTCAGAAACAGGGGGACTTTCACCCCTCCACTTT. The chain couples TRBV6-5 to TRBJ1-6; 8 bases line up with TRBD1. The V gene's germline CDR1 is MNHEY and CDR2 SVGAGI. CDR3 length equals 15 residues. V lost 4 bases to trimming and J lost 9 bases; unmatched junction nucleotides: 8.